The next 4 T cell receptor beta chains were all read from a single sample in a study of blood T cell repertoires in COVID-19. Profiled with immunoSEQ multiplex PCR; TCRdb holds only in-frame clones, not every one. Of about 330,000 clones in the sample, 85% were seen once. The source material was peripheral blood. The receptors come from a human donor in a cohort sampled during active COVID-19.

The V call is TRBV9, the J call TRBJ2-1; TRBD2 aligns across 8 bases. Germline lookup yields CDR1 SGDLS and CDR2 YYNGEE. The CDR3 length is 15 residues. V gave up 3 bases and J gave up 3 bases; unmatched junction bases: 5. CDR3: CASSAAGTSYNEQFF. The DNA of the CDR3 is TGTGCCAGCAGCGCGGCCGGGACTAGCTACAATGAGCAGTTCTTC.

The V call is TRBV9, the J call TRBJ1-2; D call uncertain. V was trimmed by 4 bases and J by 4 bases, leaving 17 bases between them. Germline lookup yields CDR1 SGDLS and CDR2 YYNGEE. The CDR3 is 15 amino acids. CDR3 residues: CASSQRGEGLYGYTF. CDR3 nucleotide sequence: TGTGCCAGCAGCCAGCGGGGTGAGGGTCTCTATGGCTACACCTTC. The full variable domain, rest sourced from reference TRBV9 and TRBJ1-2, is DSGVTQTPKHLITATGQRVTLRCSPRSGDLSVYWYQQSLDQGLQFLIQYYNGEERAKGNILERFSAQQFPDLHSELNLSSLELGDSALYFCASSQRGEGLYGYTFGSGTRLTVV.

At least ten counts were recorded for this clone. The CDR3 coding sequence is TGTGCCACCAGCACCCCCGTTAGCAATCAGCCCCAGCATTTT. This sequence encodes CATSTPVSNQPQHF. The J gene is TRBJ1-5, the V gene TRBV15, with D hard to call. The CDR3 length is 14 residues. Per the germline V gene, CDR1 is LNHNV and CDR2 is YYDKDF (reference sequence). V was trimmed by 4 bases and J by 0 bases, leaving 7 bases between them.

This sequence joins TRBV5-1 and TRBJ1-2, with 10 bases fitting TRBD1. The CDR3 has 15 residues. V lost 3 bases to trimming and J lost 4 bases; unmatched junction nucleotides: 6. Looked up from germline, CDR1 is SGHRS and CDR2 is YFSETQ. The CDR3, as DNA: TGCGCCAGCAGCTCGGGGACAGGGGTCGGCTATGGCTACACCTTC. Amino acid sequence: CASSSGTGVGYGYTF. Looking up the rest from reference TRBV5-1 and TRBJ1-2 gives the full variable domain: KAGVTQTPRYLIKTRGQQVTLSCSPISGHRSVSWYQQTPGQGLQFLFEYFSETQRNKGNFPGRFSGRQFSNSRSEMNVSTLELGDSALYLCASSSGTGVGYGYTFGSGTRLTVV.